This entry lists 11 T cell receptor beta chains sequenced from one sample in a study of CD8+CD57+ T cells in acquired aplastic anemia. The patients chosen for sequencing had shown expansion of CD8+CD57+ cells (detected by flow cytometry). For CDR3 and TCR beta VDJ profiling, genomic DNA was the template used. TCRdb re-derived calls from the reads in MiXCR, one entry per CDR3 protein. This repertoire shows around 200,000 distinct CDR3 sequences, over 40% found once; its top ten account for 1.8%. Sample: sorted CD4+, CD8+, or CD8+CD57+ T cells (not recorded which) from PBMCs. Source of these receptors: a human donor with aplastic anemia.

Here the CDR3 DNA reads TGTGCCACCAGCAGAGATTTGGGTATTAGCAATGAGCAGTTCTTC. Its protein product is CATSRDLGISNEQFF. The chain couples TRBV15 to TRBJ2-1; D is unclear. The CDR3 length is 15 residues. With 0 bases removed from V and 6 bases from J, the gap between germline ends came to 12 bases. Germline V gene lookup returns CDR1 LNHNV and CDR2 YYDKDF (reference sequence).

The sample holds many counts of this clonotype. The rearrangement uses TRBV6-1 and TRBJ1-2; D remains ambiguous. V was pared by 5 bases and J by 2 bases, with 9 bases between. Per germline, CDR1 MNHNS and CDR2 SASEGT. The CDR3 length is 13 residues. The CDR3: CASSPDPNYGYTF. CDR3 coding DNA: TGTGCCAGCAGTCCTGATCCAAACTATGGCTACACCTTC.

This clonotype was observed many times. The chain combines TRBV7-9 with TRBJ2-3, with 7 bases fitting TRBD1. Germline V gene sequence: CDR1 SEHNR, CDR2 FQNEAQ (reference sequence). The length of the CDR3 is 16 residues. V trimming: 1 base; J trimming: 3 bases; junction bases outside the gene matches: 7. The CDR3 DNA reads TGTGCCAGCAGCTTAGTAGCAGGGGGTCAAACAGATACGCAGTATTTT. Residues: CASSLVAGGQTDTQYF.

This clonotype was observed many times. The chain recombines TRBV5-6 with TRBJ1-5; no firm D call. From germline, CDR1 is SGHDT and CDR2 YYEEEE. The CDR3 has 14 residues. V lost 0 bases and J 3 bases, leaving 7 bases between the germline ends. CDR3 bases: TGTGCCAGCAGCTTGGCAGGAACCAATCAGCCCCAGCATTTT. Amino acid sequence: CASSLAGTNQPQHF.

This clonotype showed up many times. The rearrangement uses TRBV12-3 or TRBV12-4 and TRBJ2-7, with D hard to call. The CDR3 spans 15 residues. The V end was cut by 1 base, the J end by 4 bases, with 14 bases between. The CDR3 loop reads CASSLEEWLGYEQYF. In DNA, the CDR3 is TGTGCCAGCAGTTTAGAGGAATGGCTTGGATACGAGCAGTACTTC.

The chain uses TRBV11-2 and TRBJ2-3, with 12 bases identical to TRBD1. The CDR3 has 17 amino acids. V lost 5 bases, J lost 5 bases, and 11 bases stayed unmatched. Germline CDR1 SGHAT, CDR2 FQNNGV. CDR3 region: CASSVVGTGGNIDTQYF. Here the CDR3 DNA reads TGTGCCAGCAGCGTAGTTGGGACAGGGGGCAATATAGATACGCAGTATTTT.

As for this clonotype: Given the absence of the conserved phenylalanine or tryptophan at the CDR3 end, a read error is likely. This chain connects TRBV7-8 to TRBJ2-7, with unresolved D. This CDR3 contains 14 residues. The V and J ends lost 6 bases and 0 bases respectively, with 12 bases between them. Germline CDR1 is SGHVS and CDR2 is FQNEAQ. In DNA, the CDR3 is TGTGCCAGCAGACCCCTGGGGTCCTCCTACGAGCAGTACCTC. It yields the protein CASRPLGSSYEQYL.

The chain carries TRBV7-9 and TRBJ2-5; TRBD2 agrees at 11 bases. The junction had 3 bases not matched to a gene; V was cut back by 5 bases and J by 7 bases. Germline values: CDR1 SEHNR, CDR2 FQNEAQ (reference sequence). This CDR3 has 13 amino acids. This CDR3 reads CASSPTSGGTQYF. CDR3 nucleotides: TGTGCCAGCAGCCCTACTAGCGGGGGGACCCAGTACTTC.

The chain joins TRBV20-1 to TRBJ1-5; D is uncertain. Germline assignment: CDR1 DFQATT and CDR2 SNEGSKA (reference sequence). This CDR3 region has 12 residues. Trimming removed 0 bases at V and 4 bases at J, with 4 bases between. The CDR3 protein is CSARDGNQPQHF. CDR3 in DNA: TGCAGTGCTAGAGATGGGAATCAGCCCCAGCATTTT.

In the case of this clonotype: This may be a read error, as it is one base from a much larger clone. The chain has TRBV6-1 and TRBJ1-1, with unresolved D. The ends were cut back, 8 bases at V and 3 bases at J, with 13 bases in the middle. CDR1 is MNHNS and CDR2 is SASEGT in the germline V gene. The CDR3 totals 13 residues. CDR3 region: CASGNGQHTEAFF. CDR3 coding DNA: TGTGCCAGCGGCAATGGTCAGCACACTGAAGCTTTCTTT.

The chain uses TRBV9 and TRBJ1-1, with 10 bases lining up with TRBD1. This CDR3 comprises 15 residues. The V segment lost 3 bases and the J segment 5 bases; nucleotides outside the gene matches: 7. Germline loops: CDR1 SGDLS, CDR2 YYNGEE. The CDR3 bases are TGTGCCAGCAGCGCCCGGGACAGGGGCAGGACTGAAGCTTTCTTT. This translates into CASSARDRGRTEAFF. Variable domain in full (rest from reference TRBV9 and TRBJ1-1): DSGVTQTPKHLITATGQRVTLRCSPRSGDLSVYWYQQSLDQGLQFLIQYYNGEERAKGNILERFSAQQFPDLHSELNLSSLELGDSALYFCASSARDRGRTEAFFGQGTRLTVV.